These 32 T cell receptor beta chains were sequenced from one sample in a study of blood T cells in healthy people across ages. Next came a second PCR, run for about 7 to 12 cycles, which used a sample-barcoded 5' primer along with a J-beta primer mix. MiXCR, run by TCRdb on the 5' RACE reads, gives a single entry per CDR3 protein. The sample includes 780,000 or so distinct CDR3 sequences, around 50% seen only once; the top ten take about a quarter. Input material: blood. The receptor source for this set is a man between 40 and 49 years old in good health.

This clonotype was seen ten or more times. The chain is built from TRBV20-1 and TRBJ2-3, with TRBD2 matching over 11 bases. The germline CDR1 and CDR2 sequences are DFQATT and SNEGSKA (reference sequence). CDR3 size: 13 residues. CDR3 residues: CRIAGGQADTQYF. CDR3 DNA: TGCAGAATAGCGGGGGGGCAGGCAGATACGCAGTATTTT.

CDR3 in amino acids: CSARDGGKNTEAFF. The CDR3, as DNA: TGCAGTGCTAGAGATGGGGGCAAGAACACTGAAGCTTTCTTT. The chain has TRBV20-1 and TRBJ1-1, with D perhaps TRBD1 (6 bases). The CDR3 sequence is 14 residues long. Germline assignment: CDR1 DFQATT and CDR2 SNEGSKA (reference sequence). V was shortened by 0 bases and J by 1 base, with 9 bases between the two germline ends.

This rearrangement joins TRBV28 to TRBJ2-6; tentative D call: TRBD1 (6 bases). Germline V lookup: CDR1 MDHEN, CDR2 SYDVKM. V shed 3 bases and J shed 4 bases, with 19 bases lying between them. CDR3 size: 18 residues. CDR3 coding DNA: TGTGCCAGCAGTTTTGTAGGACAGTGGGGTTTAGGGGCCAACGTCCTGACTTTC. Protein sequence: CASSFVGQWGLGANVLTF.

This clonotype was counted a few times. This chain uses TRBV9 with TRBJ2-7, with a tentative D call TRBD2 (5 bases). Germline V gives CDR1 SGDLS, CDR2 YYNGEE. This CDR3 spans 15 amino acids. V lost 0 bases and J 3 bases, leaving 13 bases between the germline ends. The CDR3 loop reads CASSVAAASLYEQYF. CDR3 DNA sequence: TGTGCCAGCAGCGTAGCAGCCGCTAGCCTCTACGAGCAGTACTTC. Using reference TRBV9 and TRBJ2-7 for the parts outside the CDR3, the full variable domain is DSGVTQTPKHLITATGQRVTLRCSPRSGDLSVYWYQQSLDQGLQFLIQYYNGEERAKGNILERFSAQQFPDLHSELNLSSLELGDSALYFCASSVAAASLYEQYFGPGTRLTVT.

This rearrangement joins TRBV12-3 or TRBV12-4 to TRBJ1-6; 7 positions match TRBD1. The CDR3 sequence is 14 residues long. V was pared by 7 bases and J by 5 bases, with 5 bases of the junction left unmatched. CDR3 sequence (DNA): TGTGCCAGCACCAGGGACAGAAATAATTCACCCCTCCACTTT. Encoded protein: CASTRDRNNSPLHF.

This clonotype was recorded a few times. The rearrangement joins TRBV15 to TRBJ2-1; 7 nucleotides agree with TRBD2. CDR1 LNHNV and CDR2 YYDKDF come from the germline V gene (reference sequence). With 5 bases clipped from V and 2 bases from J, the junction kept 6 bases outside the gene matches. CDR3 length equals 15 residues. CDR3: CATSLSGGAYNEQFF. The CDR3 coding sequence is TGTGCCACCAGCCTCAGTGGGGGGGCCTACAATGAGCAGTTCTTC.

The genes are TRBV7-9 and TRBJ2-1; D assignment may be TRBD1 or TRBD2 (5 bases each). Between the trimmed V and J ends, which lost 2 bases and 0 bases, there was a span of 11 bases. This CDR3 is built from 16 residues. CDR1 is SEHNR and CDR2 is FQNEAQ in the germline V gene (reference sequence). CDR3: CASSLYSGPSYNEQFF. CDR3 nucleotides: TGTGCCAGCAGCTTATACTCGGGGCCCTCCTACAATGAGCAGTTCTTC.

This clonotype was counted at least ten times. The chain uses TRBV7-2 and TRBJ2-3; TRBD2 matches 8 bases. V shed 4 bases, J shed 0 bases, and the junction held 3 bases outside the gene matches. The CDR3 extends over 15 amino acids. CDR1 SGHTA and CDR2 FQGNSA come from the germline V gene. In nucleotides, the CDR3 is TGTGCCAGCAGCTCCGGACTAGCTAGCACAGATACGCAGTATTTT. Protein: CASSSGLASTDTQYF.

The V gene is TRBV2, the J gene TRBJ2-3; D is unclear. V lost 4 bases and J lost 1, with 12 bases in between. The V gene's germline CDR1 is SNHLY and CDR2 FYNNEI. There are 15 residues in the CDR3. Written as DNA, the CDR3 is TGTGCCAGCAGTGGGGCCCTCCTAGGCACAGATACGCAGTATTTT. It encodes CASSGALLGTDTQYF.

V is TRBV12-3 or TRBV12-4 and J is TRBJ2-5; TRBD1 aligns across 8 bases. The assigned J gene may be wrong: the sequence end matches TRBJ2-7 better. The CDR3 runs 14 residues. The CDR3 reads CASSPGQGNCEQYF. The CDR3 bases are TGTGCCAGCAGTCCAGGACAGGGAAACTGCGAGCAGTACTTC.

The chain combines TRBV2 with TRBJ1-1; perhaps TRBD1 as D (5 bases). CDR3 size: 15 residues. Germline CDR1 is SNHLY and CDR2 is FYNNEI. The V gene lost 8 bases and the J gene lost 2 bases, with 18 bases spanning the gap. This chain's CDR3 is CASFFNRQINTEAFF. DNA of the CDR3: TGTGCCAGCTTCTTTAATAGACAGATAAACACTGAAGCTTTCTTT.

This chain links TRBV4-2 with TRBJ2-5; 9 bases line up with TRBD1. With the DNA end fitting TRBJ2-7 better, the J assignment may be wrong. Germline CDR1 LGHNA, CDR2 YNFKEQ. The CDR3 is 14 amino acids. This CDR3 is CASSQGGTGHEQYF. DNA of the CDR3: TGTGCCAGCAGCCAAGGGGGGACAGGGCACGAGCAGTACTTC.

The chain has TRBV29-1 and TRBJ1-2; D unclear. This CDR3 contains 12 residues. Germline V gene lookup returns CDR1 SQVTM and CDR2 ANQGSEA. Deletions cut 3 bases from V and 8 bases from J, with 13 bases between. The CDR3 sequence: CSVDTSPGGYTF. The CDR3 DNA sequence: TGCAGCGTTGATACGAGCCCCGGGGGCTACACCTTC.

The chain joins TRBV2 to TRBJ1-5; 8 positions match TRBD1. Germline V CDR1 and CDR2: SNHLY, FYNNEI. CDR3 length: 15 residues. V lost 6 bases, J lost 4 bases, and 8 bases stayed unmatched. The CDR3 DNA is TGTGCCAGCAGAACCGGACAGGGCCTTAATCAGCCCCAGCATTTT. It specifies CASRTGQGLNQPQHF.

This chain links TRBV4-2 with TRBJ2-3, with 7 bases identical to TRBD2. CDR1 and CDR2 from the germline V gene are LGHNA and YNFKEQ. The CDR3 is made up of 17 amino acids. The V and J ends lost 4 bases and 2 bases, in that order; junction bases with no gene match: 12. This CDR3 is CASSRSQALAATDTQYF. CDR3 nucleotide sequence: TGTGCCAGCAGCCGCAGTCAGGCGCTAGCGGCCACAGATACGCAGTATTTT.

The CDR3 region is CATSDNDSNEQFF. DNA for the CDR3: TGTGCCACCAGTGACAACGACAGCAATGAGCAGTTCTTC. The chain recombines TRBV24-1 with TRBJ2-1; D might be TRBD1 (5 bases). Germline loops: CDR1 KGHDR, CDR2 SFDVKD. CDR3 size: 13 residues. The V end lost 4 bases, the J end lost 6 bases, and 9 bases lay between the germline ends.

The V gene is TRBV5-1, the J gene TRBJ2-3, with 9 bases aligning to TRBD1. The V gene's germline CDR1 is SGHRS and CDR2 YFSETQ. The CDR3 has 16 amino acids. J gave up 3 bases and V 4 bases, and 9 bases lay outside the gene matches. The CDR3 here is CASSGGTGPVTDTQYF. CDR3 DNA sequence: TGCGCCAGCAGCGGAGGGACAGGGCCGGTTACAGATACGCAGTATTTT.

The chain recombines TRBV29-1 with TRBJ2-1; 7 nucleotides align to TRBD2. The germline V gene encodes CDR1 SQVTM and CDR2 ANQGSEA. The CDR3 extends over 16 amino acids. V was clipped by 3 bases and J by 0 bases; unmatched bases: 8. The CDR3 is CSVEGQRESSYNEQFF. CDR3 DNA: TGCAGCGTTGAGGGTCAGCGGGAAAGCTCCTACAATGAGCAGTTCTTC.

The chain carries TRBV29-1 and TRBJ2-4, with D perhaps TRBD2 (5 bases). The J call may be mistaken, given a closer DNA end match to TRBJ2-7. The CDR3 sequence is 11 residues long. Germline CDR1 reads SQVTM; CDR2 reads ANQGSEA. The CDR3 nucleotides are TGCAGCGTTGATGCGGGTTTCGAGCAGTACTTC. Translating it yields CSVDAGFEQYF.

The V call is TRBV7-2, the J call TRBJ2-1; TRBD1 is a possible D gene (6 bases). The length of the CDR3 is 14 residues. Germline lookup yields CDR1 SGHTA and CDR2 FQGNSA. The V end lost 6 bases, the J end lost 7 bases, and 16 bases lay between the germline ends. The CDR3 DNA follows: TGTGCCAGCAGACTAAGGGGGTCTGGAAATGAGCAGTTCTTC. Translated, it gives CASRLRGSGNEQFF.

The rearrangement joins TRBV27 to TRBJ1-2; D possibly corresponds to TRBD1 (5 bases). In germline, CDR1 is MNHEY, CDR2 SMNVEV (reference sequence). The V end was cut by 10 bases, the J end by 4 bases, with 22 bases between. This CDR3 has 15 amino acids. CDR3 protein: CATVSRPGKGYGYTF. The CDR3 DNA reads TGTGCCACCGTCTCTAGGCCAGGGAAGGGCTATGGCTACACCTTC.

The chain is built from TRBV4-1 and TRBJ2-3, with a possible D match to TRBD1 (5 bases). This CDR3 region has 18 residues. V was trimmed by 0 bases and J by 9 bases, leaving 25 bases between them. CDR1 MGHRA and CDR2 YSYEKL come from the germline V gene. The CDR3 DNA sequence: TGCGCCAGCAGCCAAGACAGGGCAGGTCTGGTTGTTGTAGTCACGCAGTATTTT. Residues: CASSQDRAGLVVVVTQYF.

V and J are TRBV11-2 and TRBJ2-3, with unresolved D. Germline values: CDR1 SGHAT, CDR2 FQNNGV. The CDR3 has 14 residues. V was clipped by 5 bases and J by 3 bases, with 12 bases between them. The CDR3 is CASSVGLTTDTQYF. As DNA, the CDR3 is TGTGCCAGCAGCGTAGGGCTCACGACAGATACGCAGTATTTT. Full variable domain (outside the CDR3, taken from reference TRBV11-2 and TRBJ2-3): EAGVAQSPRYKIIEKRQSVAFWCNPISGHATLYWYQQILGQGPKLLIQFQNNGVVDDSQLPKDRFSAERLKGVDSTLKIQPAKLEDSAVYLCASSVGLTTDTQYFGPGTRLTVL.

The chain links TRBV4-1 to TRBJ1-4; D is unresolved. Germline assignment: CDR1 MGHRA and CDR2 YSYEKL. V lost 2 bases and J lost 8, with 3 bases in between. The length of the CDR3 is 11 residues. This CDR3 is CASSQMEKLFF. For the CDR3, the DNA is TGCGCCAGCAGCCAAATGGAAAAACTGTTTTTT.

The sample holds a few counts of this clonotype. CDR3 in DNA: TGTGCCAGCAGAAGAATGGGAGGGCCCTACGAGCAGTACTTC. The encoded protein is CASRRMGGPYEQYF. The rearrangement uses TRBV6-2 or TRBV6-3 and TRBJ2-7; 7 bases line up with TRBD2. Germline V gene data show CDR1 as MNHEY and CDR2 as SVGEGT. The CDR3 has 14 residues. With 6 bases clipped from V and 2 bases from J, the junction kept 7 bases outside the gene matches.

This clonotype was seen repeatedly, ten times or more. The chain recombines TRBV7-9 with TRBJ2-5; D is ambiguous. The V and J ends lost 7 bases and 5 bases respectively, with 8 bases between them. This CDR3 spans 11 amino acids. Per germline, CDR1 SEHNR and CDR2 FQNEAQ (reference sequence). DNA for the CDR3: TGTGCCAGCACCCTAGATGAGACCCAGTACTTC. It translates to CASTLDETQYF.

In the case of this clonotype: Mismatch with germline at one junction end may stem from a read error. V gene TRBV5-1 combines with J gene TRBJ2-3; perhaps TRBD2 as D (6 bases). The CDR3 covers 14 residues. CDR1 and CDR2 (germline): SGHRS, YFSETQ. The CDR3 region has the DNA TGCGCCAGCAGCTTGAGTCTAGCGACAGACACGCAGTATTTT. Its protein is CASSLSLATDTQYF.

The sample holds a few counts of this clonotype. The V and J genes are TRBV29-1 and TRBJ2-1; 8 bases line up with TRBD2. Germline V lookup: CDR1 SQVTM, CDR2 ANQGSEA. V was pared by 3 bases and J by 0 bases, with 7 bases of the junction left unmatched. The CDR3 covers 16 residues. CDR3 protein: CSVEGRLASSYNEQFF. The CDR3 DNA reads TGCAGCGTTGAGGGGAGACTAGCGAGCTCCTACAATGAGCAGTTCTTC.

The rearrangement uses TRBV7-2 and TRBJ2-3; the D gene is possibly TRBD2 (6 bases). The CDR3 spans 13 residues. CDR1 is SGHTA and CDR2 is FQGNSA in the germline V gene. Trimming removed 7 bases at V and 4 bases at J, with 12 bases between. CDR3 region: CASTRDTPDTQYF. The CDR3 bases are TGTGCCAGCACGCGGGATACGCCAGATACGCAGTATTTT.

The table lists this clonotype with a few counts. CDR3 sequence reads: CASSYGTTGYEQYF. The DNA of the CDR3 is TGTGCCAGCAGTTACGGGACAACAGGTTACGAGCAGTACTTC. This sequence joins TRBV6-2 or TRBV6-3 and TRBJ2-7; possible D gene TRBD1, 6 bases. V was shortened by 2 bases and J by 4 bases, with 12 bases between the two germline ends. Germline CDR1 MNHEY, CDR2 SVGEGT. The CDR3 has 14 amino acids.

V and J are TRBV5-4 and TRBJ2-4; a weak D match, TRBD2 (6 bases). The J call is uncertain, as TRBJ2-7 better fits the DNA end. The length of the CDR3 is 14 residues. Germline loops: CDR1 SGHNT, CDR2 YYREEE (reference sequence). CDR3 in amino acids: CASSLRLGQYEQYF. The CDR3 bases are TGTGCCAGCAGCTTGCGACTAGGTCAATACGAGCAGTACTTC.

The chain is built from TRBV28 and TRBJ1-6, with 8 bases fitting TRBD1. Germline V lookup: CDR1 MDHEN, CDR2 SYDVKM. J was trimmed by 3 bases and V by 6 bases; bases with no gene match: 4. The length of the CDR3 is 15 residues. This CDR3 reads CASRRDRHYNSPLHF. The CDR3 DNA reads as TGTGCCAGCAGGAGGGACAGGCACTATAATTCACCCCTCCACTTT.